The next 22 T cell receptor beta chains were all read from a single sample in a study of CD8 T cells in ankylosing spondylitis. General study findings and limits: There was a TCR beta motif, made of several highly homologous variants, that appeared characteristic of ankylosing spondylitis blood.

Their target antigens are unknown. One entry per CDR3 protein, called by TCRdb with MiXCR from the 5' RACE reads. The sample yields 500,000 or so distinct CDR3 sequences, over 4% seen once. What was sequenced was blood, either unsorted or a sorted T cell fraction (not recorded which). The source of these receptors is a male donor with ankylosing spondylitis.

This clonotype was picked up many times. The chain has TRBV5-1 and TRBJ1-6; possible D gene TRBD1, 5 bases. V lost 4 bases, J lost 8 bases, and 19 bases lay in between. The CDR3 spans 16 residues. In germline, CDR1 is SGHRS, CDR2 YFSETQ. In DNA, the CDR3 is TGCGCCAGCAGCCCAGGGACCGCCAACGCGGATTCACCCCTCCACTTT. It codes for CASSPGTANADSPLHF.

This clonotype was recorded many times. This chain links TRBV6-2 or TRBV6-3 with TRBJ2-3, with D perhaps given as TRBD1 or TRBD2 (5 bases each). The length of the CDR3 is 16 residues. From germline, CDR1 is MNHEY and CDR2 SVGEGT. The germline V and J ends were trimmed by 7 bases and 1 base, with 18 bases remaining between them. The CDR3 loop is CASNYGLRGGTDTQYF. In DNA form, the CDR3 reads TGTGCCAGCAACTACGGCCTTCGAGGGGGCACAGATACGCAGTATTTT.

The rearrangement uses TRBV4-1 and TRBJ2-3; no reliable D call. V lost 1 base to trimming and J lost 7 bases, with 9 bases between them. Germline CDR1 is MGHRA and CDR2 is YSYEKL. The CDR3 length is 13 residues. DNA for the CDR3: TGCGCCAGCAGCCAAGGAATACAAAATACGCAGTATTTT. Translation: CASSQGIQNTQYF.

This clonotype showed up many times. In nucleotides, the CDR3 is TGTGCCAGCAGTGTTTTCCTTCCGCCGGGGCTCCGGACCTTACTCGAGCAGTACTTC. As protein: CASSVFLPPGLRTLLEQYF. V and J are TRBV2 and TRBJ2-7; D is tentatively TRBD1 or TRBD2 (5 bases each). CDR3 size: 19 residues. Per germline, CDR1 SNHLY and CDR2 FYNNEI. Trimming cost V 4 bases and J 6 bases, with 31 bases left between them.

Many counts were recorded for this clonotype. The chain combines TRBV29-1 with TRBJ2-5; TRBD1 might be the D (6 bases). In germline, CDR1 is SQVTM, CDR2 ANQGSEA. The V gene lost 5 bases and the J gene lost 3 bases, with 10 bases spanning the gap. This CDR3 has 12 amino acids. The CDR3 loop is CSVLSGEETQYF. The CDR3 coding sequence is TGCAGCGTTCTTTCAGGGGAAGAGACCCAGTACTTC.

There are many counts of this clonotype. This chain links TRBV29-1 with TRBJ2-1, with a tentative D call TRBD2 (6 bases). This CDR3 spans 11 amino acids. Germline lookup yields CDR1 SQVTM and CDR2 ANQGSEA. The V gene lost 5 bases and the J gene lost 14 bases, with 16 bases spanning the gap. This CDR3 reads CSVLTGTQEFF. CDR3 in DNA: TGCAGCGTTTTAACCGGGACTCAAGAGTTCTTC.

This clonotype was counted many times. The chain has TRBV12-3 or TRBV12-4 and TRBJ2-6; no clear D. The length of the CDR3 is 14 residues. The ends were cut back, 1 base at V and 9 bases at J, with 10 bases in the middle. CDR3 in DNA: TGTGCCAGCAGTTTAGGTGGGGTTGGCAACGTCCTGACTTTC. The encoded protein is CASSLGGVGNVLTF.

Many counts were recorded for this clonotype. This rearrangement joins TRBV20-1 to TRBJ2-1; 8 bases match TRBD2. Germline V CDR1 and CDR2: DFQATT, SNEGSKA (reference sequence). Trimming cost V 4 bases and J 7 bases; bases outside gene matches: 9. The CDR3 consists of 14 residues. The CDR3: CSAIRGGLGNEQFF. The CDR3 bases are TGCAGTGCTATCCGGGGGGGCTTGGGAAATGAGCAGTTCTTC.

This clonotype was seen many times. The chain employs TRBV27 and TRBJ2-7; 9 nucleotides line up with TRBD2. Germline V gene data show CDR1 as MNHEY and CDR2 as SMNVEV (reference sequence). The CDR3 contains 15 residues. V gave up 3 bases and J gave up 6 bases; unmatched junction bases: 9. CDR3 nucleotide sequence: TGTGCCAGCAGTTTGGGTCGCGGGAGGGCAGCCGAGCAGTACTTC. This gives the protein CASSLGRGRAAEQYF.

Many counts were recorded for this clonotype. V usage is TRBV12-3 or TRBV12-4 and J usage is TRBJ1-1, with D possibly being TRBD1 (6 bases). The CDR3 spans 14 residues. Trimming removed 2 bases from V and 5 bases from J, with 12 bases in between. The CDR3: CASSLKGGGTEAFF. The DNA of the CDR3 is TGTGCCAGCAGTTTAAAAGGGGGAGGGACTGAAGCTTTCTTT.

This clonotype was counted at least ten times. The J gene is TRBJ2-7, the V gene TRBV5-4, with 7 bases that match TRBD1. The CDR3 totals 16 residues. Germline V gene sequence: CDR1 SGHNT, CDR2 YYREEE (reference sequence). The V segment lost 4 bases and the J segment 2 bases; nucleotides outside the gene matches: 12. The CDR3 nucleotides read TGTGCCAGCAGCCCCCAGACAGGGATGAGGACCTACGAGCAGTACTTC. It specifies CASSPQTGMRTYEQYF.

The rearrangement joins TRBV18 to TRBJ2-1; 9 bases line up with TRBD2. V shed 6 bases, J shed 0 bases, and the junction held 3 bases outside the gene matches. Per the germline V gene, CDR1 is KGHSH and CDR2 is LQKENI. The length of the CDR3 is 15 residues. The CDR3 DNA sequence: TGTGCCAGCTCGCGGGAGGGCCTCTCCTACAATGAGCAGTTCTTC. It translates to CASSREGLSYNEQFF.

This clonotype came up many times. This rearrangement joins TRBV4-2 to TRBJ2-7; TRBD2 aligns across 14 bases. The germline V gene has CDR1 LGHNA and CDR2 YNFKEQ. This CDR3 has 17 amino acids. The V and J ends lost 3 bases and 3 bases, in that order; junction bases with no gene match: 7. CDR3 DNA: TGTGCCAGCAGCCAGGGACTAGCGGGAGACCTTCTCTACGAGCAGTACTTC. The encoded protein is CASSQGLAGDLLYEQYF.

Many counts were recorded for this clonotype. The chain is built from TRBV7-9 and TRBJ2-7; 8 bases line up with TRBD1. CDR1 is SEHNR, CDR2 FQNEAQ, per germline (reference sequence). After removal of 5 bases from V and 2 bases from J, the junction contained 8 bases not matched to a gene. The length of the CDR3 is 15 residues. The CDR3 coding sequence is TGTGCCAGCAGCGTAACAGGGGGAGAAACCTACGAGCAGTACTTC. It encodes CASSVTGGETYEQYF.

This clonotype was detected ten times or more. The chain links TRBV5-1 to TRBJ2-7, with a possible D match to TRBD2 (5 bases). CDR1 SGHRS and CDR2 YFSETQ come from the germline V gene. The V end lost 0 bases, the J end lost 5 bases, and 15 bases lay between the germline ends. The CDR3 runs to 15 residues. In DNA form, the CDR3 reads TGCGCCAGCAGCTTGGCCCGAGGAGGTCCTAACGAGCAGTACTTC. It translates to CASSLARGGPNEQYF.

Many counts were recorded for this clonotype. The chain links TRBV5-1 to TRBJ1-1, with D perhaps TRBD1 (6 bases). The V end lost 2 bases, the J end lost 1 base, and 9 bases lay between the germline ends. CDR3 length equals 14 residues. CDR1 is SGHRS, CDR2 YFSETQ, per germline. CDR3 residues: CASSFTGRNTEAFF. For the CDR3, the DNA is TGCGCCAGCAGCTTTACAGGGAGGAACACTGAAGCTTTCTTT.

This clonotype was seen a handful of times. The V and J genes are TRBV18 and TRBJ1-1; D uncertain. This CDR3 spans 15 amino acids. V was trimmed by 2 bases and J by 4 bases, leaving 14 bases between them. CDR1 KGHSH and CDR2 LQKENI come from the germline V gene. CDR3 sequence reads: CASSPSLTGGTEAFF. The CDR3 DNA reads as TGTGCCAGCTCACCAAGTTTAACGGGCGGCACTGAAGCTTTCTTT.

The chain joins TRBV4-1 to TRBJ1-1, with TRBD1 identical over 9 bases. Unmatched junction bases numbered 10, after V lost 3 bases and J lost 5 bases. This CDR3 has 16 residues. Per the germline V gene, CDR1 is MGHRA and CDR2 is YSYEKL. The CDR3 nucleotides are TGCGCCAGCAGCCACGGCCCGGGGACAGGGAGAACTGAAGCTTTCTTT. Amino acids: CASSHGPGTGRTEAFF.

The chain joins TRBV11-2 to TRBJ2-7; D is unresolved. The germline V gene encodes CDR1 SGHAT and CDR2 FQNNGV. The V and J ends lost 1 base and 4 bases respectively, with 11 bases between them. The CDR3 is made up of 14 amino acids. The CDR3 sequence is CASSLGVPTYEQYF. The CDR3 DNA reads as TGTGCCAGCAGCTTAGGGGTCCCAACGTACGAGCAGTACTTC.

This clonotype has just a few counts. The chain uses TRBV18 and TRBJ1-6, with D unresolved. V lost 3 bases to trimming and J lost 3 bases, with 18 bases between them. The CDR3 runs 18 residues. Looked up from germline, CDR1 is KGHSH and CDR2 is LQKENI. The CDR3 bases are TGTGCCAGCTCACCTTCCCCCTCCGGGAAAAACTATAATTCACCCCTCCACTTT. Amino acid sequence: CASSPSPSGKNYNSPLHF.

This clonotype was counted at least ten times. V and J are TRBV28 and TRBJ2-3, with D perhaps TRBD1 (6 bases). The CDR3 loop spans 15 amino acids. V was clipped by 4 bases and J by 8 bases, with 19 bases between them. Per germline, CDR1 MDHEN and CDR2 SYDVKM. CDR3: CASSYTGSNLGTQYF. The CDR3 nucleotides are TGTGCCAGCAGTTACACAGGGTCCAATCTTGGTACGCAGTATTTT.

This clonotype was seen at least ten times. This sequence joins TRBV12-3 or TRBV12-4 and TRBJ1-1; tentatively, D is TRBD1 (6 bases). The V end lost 5 bases, the J end lost 6 bases, and 13 bases lay between the germline ends. The CDR3 consists of 13 residues. The CDR3 here is CASSKTGRPEAFF. As DNA, the CDR3 is TGTGCCAGCAGTAAGACAGGTCGCCCTGAAGCTTTCTTT.